The text below deals with one TCR beta chain. This clonotype was observed a single time. Its antigen has not been determined. No base qualities exist here, and no much larger clone lies one base off it. One read alone is a weak basis. The entry originates in a study of T cells in Graves' hyperthyroidism and ophthalmopathy (dated by TCRdb to between 2018 and 2021). A note on the overall study: Peripheral blood samples were taken at the time of initial diagnosis, prior to any treatment. Prospective prediction of ophthalmopathy was tested in an independent validation cohort of 18 hyperthyroidism patients and some 17 patients who later progressed to ophthalmopathy. TCR Vbeta CDR3 sequencing of some 140 peripheral blood samples (roughly 41 ophthalmopathy, roughly 74 hyperthyroidism and 17 progressor patients) is reported in the paper. TCR V-J signatures able to tell the groups apart were searched for in a discovery cohort of 90 to 100 patients, of whom roughly 42 had Graves' ophthalmopathy and about 55 had stable Graves' hyperthyroidism. After sampling, hyperthyroidism patients received methimazole starting at 30 mg daily, and ophthalmopathy patients received high-dose intravenous methylprednisolone. Thyroid tissue and blood T-cell repertoires from six Graves' hyperthyroidism patients were also compared in the study. The roughly 99 discovery patients were divided at random into training and test sets in a 7:3 ratio.

CDR1 and CDR2 (MNHNS, SASEGT) derive from the germline V gene. V trim: 1 base; J trim: 7 bases; unmatched bases: 8. Measured from the cysteine to the phenylalanine, the CDR3 is 16 residues long. The DNA shown is the 48-base CDR3, in frame from base 1. Amplification of TCR beta CDR3 regions was carried out from RNA transcripts. The TCR CDR3 was subjected to a first round of RT-PCR using the HTBI primer set and the Qiagen OneStep RT-PCR kit. A second multiplex PCR round built the libraries, followed by size selection and purification. Libraries were sequenced paired-end with 100 bp reads on an Illumina HiSeq2000. On the study's bioinformatics: Raw data were processed with SOAPnuke, discarding reads with adapters, uncalled bases, mean Phred below 15, or no exact constant-primer or identifier match. High-quality paired reads were merged using COPE v1.2.5, and each unique nucleotide sequence was defined as a clonotype. Clonotypes were aligned to IMGT TRBV, TRBD and TRBJ reference segments using MiTCR v1.1. Only V-J combinations with frequency above 0.0001, covering 98% to 99.2% of repertoires, were analysed. The TCS score was defined as the ratio of F50 (clonal expansion) to E x V (chaos), calculated using BLOSUM62-based TCRdist between CDR3 peptides within each V-J. Welch's t-statistics and random forest reduced 500 to 550 V-J features to 10 to 15, which were used in a naive Bayes classifier (R e1071). The public reads were quality trimmed at Q25 with fastp and then assembled into clones with MiXCR by TCRdb, keeping productive beta chains. Each CDR3 protein appears once, grouped with its most common genes and DNA. TCRdb, rather than the study authors, made the V and J calls. This sample gives 340,000 or so distinct CDR3 sequences in total; roughly 17% of them show up just once. Clones ranked in the top ten supply approximately 35% of the sample.

Stable Graves' hyperthyroidism was defined as the absence of progression to ophthalmopathy over 18 months of follow-up. Hyperthyroidism patients were aged 18 to 65 years and newly diagnosed, with disease duration of less than 2 months. Exclusion was applied to patients with uncontrolled infections, other autoimmune diseases, pregnancy or lactation. Diagnoses relied on clinical symptoms, serum thyroxine and TRAb, thyroid ultrasound and orbital computed tomography. PBMCs were separated from 8 to 10 ml of fresh peripheral blood using Ficoll-Paque density gradient centrifugation. Total RNA was extracted using Trizol reagent, and RNA quality was assessed on an Agilent 2100 Bioanalyzer. The investigation overall reported the following: Ophthalmopathy was separated from stable hyperthyroidism by a 13 V-J signature model, with just over 85% sensitivity and about 81% specificity obtained in cross-validation and 80%/75% obtained in testing. Most expanded thyroid clonotypes (frequency above 0.001) were also found in blood, which suggests that blood repertoires may mirror thyroid immune responses. In validation, progression to ophthalmopathy was predicted by the model with 55% to 71% sensitivity and 72% to 85% specificity, a median of around 5.9 months before onset. No statistical method was used to set the sample size in advance, and investigators knew the group allocation.

This TCR came from a man aged 25-45 years with Graves' hyperthyroidism. The chain couples TRBV6-1 to TRBJ2-1; 9 nucleotides in the junction match TRBD2. Sequencing was performed on blood. The DNA sequence is TGTGCCAGCAGTGAAGTCCCCGCGGGAGGGCAGAATGAGCAGTTCTTC. It specifies CASSEVPAGGQNEQFF.